The entry that follows covers one TCR beta chain sequence. The target of this receptor is not known. Base qualities are not provided; no much larger clone lies one nucleotide away. This entry belongs to a study of T cell repertoires in cytomegalovirus infection (dated by TCRdb to about 2019). A note on the overall study: Alongside well-studied HLA-B-restricted epitopes, the peptide stimulations were aimed at recently identified HLA-C-restricted CMV epitopes, whose presentation resists viral immunomodulation. The HLA type of each donor mattered for the analysis, because public TCR beta signatures pointed to carriage of CMV infection along with the matching HLA type. Overall results and qualifications from the work: Carriers of CMV infection plus the relevant HLA type were discriminated by the cumulative frequency of public TCR beta family members in the study cohort and in an independent approximately 400-donor cohort. The ex vivo response was dominated by HLA-C-restricted CMV-specific TCR beta clonotypes, which also provided the single most frequent clonotype in two of eight donors.

The sequencer was an Illumina HiSeq 1500. TCRdb's own reprocessing of the public reads used fastp at Q25 and MiXCR and kept productive beta chains. Identical CDR3 protein sequences are pooled into one entry, listed with their most common genes and DNA. Recorded for this sample are 700,000 to 900,000 distinct CDR3 sequences; roughly 28% of them occurred a single time. Around 13% of the sample goes to the ten largest clones. The germline V gene yields SGHTA for CDR1 and FQGTGA for CDR2. The CDR3 numbers 18 residues from cysteine through phenylalanine. Left in the record is the CDR3 DNA by itself, 54 bases read in frame from the first base. Trimming costs V 0 bases and J 0 bases, and their ends lie 12 bases apart. Explained via the paper, the treatment or condition label denotes: in vitro stimulation with specific CMV peptide epitopes to enrich CMV-specific T cells.

The TCR originated in a human donor in good health (CMV status not recorded). Some clones in this sample may be carry-over from other donors' samples. The V and J genes are TRBV7-3 and TRBJ2-6, with no D gene named confidently. This specimen was cultured CD8+ T cells from PBMCs, taken from culture after CMV antigen stimulation. CDR3 sequence: CASSLTVGSYSGANVLTF. The nucleotide sequence reads as follows: TGTGCCAGCAGCTTAACAGTTGGATCCTACTCTGGGGCCAACGTCCTGACTTTC. The variable domain in full, with residues beyond the CDR3 obtained from the reference TRBV7-3 and TRBJ2-6 genes, is GAGVSQTPSNKVTEKGKYVELRCDPISGHTALYWYRQSLGQGPEFLIYFQGTGAADDSGLPNDRFFAVRPEGSVSTLKIQRTERGDSAVYLCASSLTVGSYSGANVLTFGAGSRLTVL.